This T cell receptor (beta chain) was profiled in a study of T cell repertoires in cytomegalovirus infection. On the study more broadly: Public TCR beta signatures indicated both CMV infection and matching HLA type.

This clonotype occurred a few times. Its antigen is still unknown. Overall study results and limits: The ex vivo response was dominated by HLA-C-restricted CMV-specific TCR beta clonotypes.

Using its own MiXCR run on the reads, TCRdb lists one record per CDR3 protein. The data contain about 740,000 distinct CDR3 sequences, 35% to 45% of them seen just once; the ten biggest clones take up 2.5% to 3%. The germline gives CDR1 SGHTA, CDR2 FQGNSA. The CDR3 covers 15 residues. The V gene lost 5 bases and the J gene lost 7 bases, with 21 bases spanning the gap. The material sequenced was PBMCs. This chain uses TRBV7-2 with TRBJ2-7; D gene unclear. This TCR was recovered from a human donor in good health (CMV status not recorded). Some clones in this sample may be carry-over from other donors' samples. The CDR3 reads CASSPLESAKGEQYF. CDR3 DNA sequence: TGTGCCAGCAGCCCCCTAGAGAGCGCCAAAGGAGAGCAGTACTTC.